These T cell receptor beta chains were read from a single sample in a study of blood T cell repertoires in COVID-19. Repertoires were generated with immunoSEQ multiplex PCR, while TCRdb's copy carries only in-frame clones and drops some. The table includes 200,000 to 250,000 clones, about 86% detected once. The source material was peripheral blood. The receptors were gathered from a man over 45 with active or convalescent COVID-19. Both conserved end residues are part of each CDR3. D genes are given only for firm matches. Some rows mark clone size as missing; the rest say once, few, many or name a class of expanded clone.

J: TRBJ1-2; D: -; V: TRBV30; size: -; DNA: TGTGCCTGGAGTGGGTCTGTATCTAGTGGCTACACCTTC; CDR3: CAWSGSVSSGYTF
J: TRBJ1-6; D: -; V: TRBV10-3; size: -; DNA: TGTGCCATCAGCGGACTCGTGGATAATTCACCCCTCCACTTT; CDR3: CAISGLVDNSPLHF
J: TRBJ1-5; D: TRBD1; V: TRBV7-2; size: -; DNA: TGTGCCAGCAGCCTTAGACAGGGCCCCAATCAGCCCCAGCATTTT; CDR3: CASSLRQGPNQPQHF
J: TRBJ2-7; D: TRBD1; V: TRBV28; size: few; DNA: TGTGCCAGTAGGACAGGGGGCTTATACGAGCAGTACTTC; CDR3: CASRTGGLYEQYF
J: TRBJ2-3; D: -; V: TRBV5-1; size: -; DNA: TGCGCCAGCAGCTTGGTAGCCGACACAGATACGCAGTATTTT; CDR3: CASSLVADTDTQYF
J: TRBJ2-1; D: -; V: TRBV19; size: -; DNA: TGTGCCAGTAGTATATCCAGGTTTGCCTACAATGAGCAGTTCTTC; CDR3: CASSISRFAYNEQFF
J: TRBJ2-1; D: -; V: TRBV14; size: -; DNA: TGTGCCAGCAGCCAAGATCCAGGGGATGAGCAGTTCTTC; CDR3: CASSQDPGDEQFF
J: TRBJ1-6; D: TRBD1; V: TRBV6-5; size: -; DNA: TGTGCCAGCAGTACGGGGGACAGGGCGAATTCACCCCTCCACTTT; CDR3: CASSTGDRANSPLHF
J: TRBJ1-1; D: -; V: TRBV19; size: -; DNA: TGTGCCAGTAGCACACAGGGACGGAACACTGAAGCTTTCTTT; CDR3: CASSTQGRNTEAFF
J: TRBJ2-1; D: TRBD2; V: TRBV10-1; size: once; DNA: TGCGCCAGCAGTGGCCCAACTAGCGGGCGGGGTGAAGATGAGCAGTTCTTC; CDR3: CASSGPTSGRGEDEQFF
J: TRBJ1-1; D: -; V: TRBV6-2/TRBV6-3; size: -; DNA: TGTGCCAGCAGTCTGCCGGTGGCTAGGTGGGGCCTAGAAGCTTTCTTT; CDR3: CASSLPVARWGLEAFF
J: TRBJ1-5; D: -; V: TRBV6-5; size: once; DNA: TGTGCCAGCAGTTACAGGGGAGGTCAGCCCCAGCATTTT; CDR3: CASSYRGGQPQHF
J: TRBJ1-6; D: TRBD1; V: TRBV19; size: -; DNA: TGTGCCAGTACGGAGGCCCCGTACCCGGGACAGGGGGCGTTCTCCTATAATTCACCCCTCCACTTT; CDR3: CASTEAPYPGQGAFSYNSPLHF
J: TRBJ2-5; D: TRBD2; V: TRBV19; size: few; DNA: TGTGCCAGTAGTATAGGGGGACTAGCCCAAGAGACCCAGTACTTC; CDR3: CASSIGGLAQETQYF
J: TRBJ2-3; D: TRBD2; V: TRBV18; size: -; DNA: TGTGCCAGCTCACTAGCCGGGACTAGCGGCAGCACAGATACGCAGTATTTT; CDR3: CASSLAGTSGSTDTQYF
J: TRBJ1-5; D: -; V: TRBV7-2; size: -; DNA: TGTGCCAGCAGCTTTAATGGGGGCCAGCCCCAGCATTTT; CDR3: CASSFNGGQPQHF
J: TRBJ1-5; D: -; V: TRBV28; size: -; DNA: TGTGCCAGCAGGGGGCTCCCAATCTTTTACCCCCAGCATTTT; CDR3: CASRGLPIFYPQHF
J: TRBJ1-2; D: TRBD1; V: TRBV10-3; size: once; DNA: TGTGCCATCAGACGACAGGGCGCTGGCTATGGCTACACCTTC; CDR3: CAIRRQGAGYGYTF
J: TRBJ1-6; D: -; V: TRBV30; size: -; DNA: TGTGCCTGGAGTAGAGGGAGCTCCTATAATTCACCCCTCCACTTT; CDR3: CAWSRGSSYNSPLHF
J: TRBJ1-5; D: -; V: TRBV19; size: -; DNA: TGTGCCAGTAGTATAGGCCGGGGAGGAGGGAATCAGCCCCAGCATTTT; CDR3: CASSIGRGGGNQPQHF
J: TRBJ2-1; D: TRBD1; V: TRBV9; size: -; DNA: TGTGCCAGCAGCCGAGACAGGGGATCGGGCAATGAGCAGTTCTTC; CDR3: CASSRDRGSGNEQFF
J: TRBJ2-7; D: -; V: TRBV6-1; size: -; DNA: TGTGCCAGCAGTGAAAGGGCCGGGACTGGCTACGAGCAGTACTTC; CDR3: CASSERAGTGYEQYF
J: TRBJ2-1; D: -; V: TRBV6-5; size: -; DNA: TGTGCCAGCAAACAACAGGGATTCAATGAGCAGTTCTTC; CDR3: CASKQQGFNEQFF
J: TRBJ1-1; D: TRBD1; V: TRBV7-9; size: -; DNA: TGTGCCAGCCGGGGACAGGGGGCGCAGGGAACTGAAGCTTTCTTT; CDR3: CASRGQGAQGTEAFF
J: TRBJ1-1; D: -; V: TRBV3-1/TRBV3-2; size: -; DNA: TGTGCCAGCAGCCAAGCGGACAGAAACACTGAAGCTTTCTTT; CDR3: CASSQADRNTEAFF
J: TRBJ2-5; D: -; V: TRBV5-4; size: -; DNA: TGTGCCAGCAGCTTGGCCGGGACAACGGAGACCCAGTACTTC; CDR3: CASSLAGTTETQYF
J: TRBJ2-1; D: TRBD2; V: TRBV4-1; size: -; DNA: TGCGCCAGCAGCCCCGACACCGGACTAGCGGGAGCCCAGGGTCGGCAGTTCTTC; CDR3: CASSPDTGLAGAQGRQFF
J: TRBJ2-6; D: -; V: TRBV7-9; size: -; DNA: TGTGCCAGCAGCTTTGCGGGGCCTGGGGCCAACGTCCTGACTTTC; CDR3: CASSFAGPGANVLTF
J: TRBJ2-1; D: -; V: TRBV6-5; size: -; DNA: TGTGCCAGCAGTCCCGGACTTGTTTCCAATGAGCAGTTCTTC; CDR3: CASSPGLVSNEQFF
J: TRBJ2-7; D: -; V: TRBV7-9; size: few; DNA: TGTGCCAGCAGCCCCTGGGACTCCTCCTCCTACGAGCAGTACTTC; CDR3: CASSPWDSSSYEQYF
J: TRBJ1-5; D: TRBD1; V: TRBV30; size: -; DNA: TGTGCCTGGAGTTCCGGGACAGGGAATGAAGGCAATCAGCCCCAGCATTTT; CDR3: CAWSSGTGNEGNQPQHF
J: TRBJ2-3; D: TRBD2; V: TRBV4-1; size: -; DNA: TGCGCCAGCAGCCAGCCCAAGGTTCTTCTAGCGGGGAGCACAGATACGCAGTATTTT; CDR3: CASSQPKVLLAGSTDTQYF
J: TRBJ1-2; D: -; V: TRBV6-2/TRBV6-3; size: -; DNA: TGTGCCAGCAGTTACTCAGCAATTGTGGAGGGCTACACCTTC; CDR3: CASSYSAIVEGYTF
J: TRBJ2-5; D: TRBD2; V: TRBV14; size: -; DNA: TGTGCCAGCAGCCAAGATGCGGGCGGGGGACCCCAAGAGACCCAGTACTTC; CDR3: CASSQDAGGGPQETQYF
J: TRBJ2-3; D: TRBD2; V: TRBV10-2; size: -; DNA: TGCGCCAGTACTAGCGGGGCTAGCACAGATACGCAGTATTTT; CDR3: CASTSGASTDTQYF
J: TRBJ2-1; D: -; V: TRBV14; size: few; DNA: TGTGCCAGCAGCCAAGACGAGACAGACTCCTACAATGAGCAGTTCTTC; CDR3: CASSQDETDSYNEQFF
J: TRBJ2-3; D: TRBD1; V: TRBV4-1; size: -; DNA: TGCGCCAGCAGCCTAGGGACAGGGGGCTTCCTCACAGATACGCAGTATTTT; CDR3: CASSLGTGGFLTDTQYF
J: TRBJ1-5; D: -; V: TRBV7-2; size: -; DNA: TGTGCCAGCAGCTTAGGGAGGGGAGGCAATCAGCCCCAGCATTTT; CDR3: CASSLGRGGNQPQHF
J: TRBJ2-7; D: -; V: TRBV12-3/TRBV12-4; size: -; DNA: TGTGCCAGCAGCCTAGGCTACGAGCAGTACTTC; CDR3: CASSLGYEQYF
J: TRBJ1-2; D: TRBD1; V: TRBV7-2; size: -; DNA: TGTGCCAGCAGCGAACAGGGGACGTATGGCTACACCTTC; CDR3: CASSEQGTYGYTF
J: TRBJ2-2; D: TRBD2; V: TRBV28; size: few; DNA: TGTGCCAGCAGTTTGCCTAGCGGGAACACCGGGGAGCTGTTTTTT; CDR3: CASSLPSGNTGELFF
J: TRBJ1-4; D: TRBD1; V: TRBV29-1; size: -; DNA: TGCAGCGTTGCAGCGACAGGGTTTTCGGGGATTACTAATGAAAAACTGTTTTTT; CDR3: CSVAATGFSGITNEKLFF
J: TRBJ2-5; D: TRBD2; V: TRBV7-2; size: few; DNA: TGTGCCAGCAGCCCCGGGGGGGCGGGAGGGGAGACCCAGTACTTC; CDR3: CASSPGGAGGETQYF
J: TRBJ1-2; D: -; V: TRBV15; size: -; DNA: TGTGCCACCACCCTAGAGGGGACAAACTATGGCTACACCTTC; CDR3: CATTLEGTNYGYTF
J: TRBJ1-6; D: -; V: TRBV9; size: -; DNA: TGTGCCAGCTCTAAGCTTAGTTCCTATAATTCACCCCTCCACTTT; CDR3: CASSKLSSYNSPLHF
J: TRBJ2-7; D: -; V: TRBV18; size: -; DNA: TGTGCCAGCTCACGGGACACCGGTGTCCACGAGCAGTACTTC; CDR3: CASSRDTGVHEQYF
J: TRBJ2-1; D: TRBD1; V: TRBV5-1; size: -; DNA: TGCGCCAGCAGCTTCCGGCAGGGGGTAATTGGCAATGAGCAGTTCTTC; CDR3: CASSFRQGVIGNEQFF
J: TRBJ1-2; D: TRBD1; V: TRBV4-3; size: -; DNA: TGCGCCAGCAGCCAAGAACGGACAGGGGGCAAGGGGGAGGGCTACACCTTC; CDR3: CASSQERTGGKGEGYTF
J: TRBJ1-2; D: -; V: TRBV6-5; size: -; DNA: TGTGCCAGCACGTTTGGAGCCTTCTATGGCTACACCTTC; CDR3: CASTFGAFYGYTF
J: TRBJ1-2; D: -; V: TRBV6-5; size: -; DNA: TGTGCCAGCCACCCAGGGCCCCTTAACTATGGCTACACCTTC; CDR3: CASHPGPLNYGYTF
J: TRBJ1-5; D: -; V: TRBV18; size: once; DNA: TGTGCCAGCTCACCCGACATCAGTAGCAATCAGCCCCAGCATTTT; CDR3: CASSPDISSNQPQHF
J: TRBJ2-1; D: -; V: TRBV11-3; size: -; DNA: TGTGCCAGCAGCCCTTCGGGGGAACAATATAATGAGCAGTTCTTC; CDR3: CASSPSGEQYNEQFF
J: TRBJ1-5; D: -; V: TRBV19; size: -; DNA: TGTGCCAGTAGTATGGGGGCGGATCAGCCCCAGCATTTT; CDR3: CASSMGADQPQHF